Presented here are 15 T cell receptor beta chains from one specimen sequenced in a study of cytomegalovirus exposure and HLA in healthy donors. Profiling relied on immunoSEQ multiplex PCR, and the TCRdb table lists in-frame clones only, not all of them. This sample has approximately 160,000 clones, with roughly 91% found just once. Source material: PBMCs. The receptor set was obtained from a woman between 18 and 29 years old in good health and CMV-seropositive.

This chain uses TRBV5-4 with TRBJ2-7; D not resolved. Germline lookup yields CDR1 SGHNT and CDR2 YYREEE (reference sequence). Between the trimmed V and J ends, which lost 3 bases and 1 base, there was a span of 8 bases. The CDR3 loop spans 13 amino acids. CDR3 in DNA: TGTGCCAGCAGCTGGCCGAATTCCTACGAGCAGTACTTC. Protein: CASSWPNSYEQYF.

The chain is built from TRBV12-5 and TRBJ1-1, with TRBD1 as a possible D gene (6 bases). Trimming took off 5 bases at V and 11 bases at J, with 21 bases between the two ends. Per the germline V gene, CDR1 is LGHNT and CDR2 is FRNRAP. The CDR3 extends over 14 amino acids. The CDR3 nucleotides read TGTGCTAGTGGTCCCGGGACATTAATAAGTTGGGCTTTCTTT. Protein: CASGPGTLISWAFF.

CDR3 loop: CSVETSGSSTDTQYF. The DNA of the CDR3 is TGCAGCGTTGAAACTAGCGGATCTAGCACAGATACGCAGTATTTT. This chain links TRBV29-1 with TRBJ2-3; 8 bases match TRBD2. The germline V gene has CDR1 SQVTM and CDR2 ANQGSEA. CDR3 size: 15 residues. V lost 2 bases, J lost 0 bases, and 4 bases stayed unmatched.

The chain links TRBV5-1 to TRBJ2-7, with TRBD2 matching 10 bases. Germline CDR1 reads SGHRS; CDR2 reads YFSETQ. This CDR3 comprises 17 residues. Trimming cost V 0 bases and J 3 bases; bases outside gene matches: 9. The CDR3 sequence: CASSLDSRSGRVYEQYF. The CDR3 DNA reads TGCGCCAGCAGCTTGGATTCCCGGAGCGGGAGGGTCTACGAGCAGTACTTC.

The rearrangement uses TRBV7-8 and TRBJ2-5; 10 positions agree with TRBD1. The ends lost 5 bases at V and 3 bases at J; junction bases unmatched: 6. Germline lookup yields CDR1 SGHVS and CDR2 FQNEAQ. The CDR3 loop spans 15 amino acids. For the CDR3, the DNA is TGTGCCAGCAGCCCCTACGGACAGGGGGAAGAGACCCAGTACTTC. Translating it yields CASSPYGQGEETQYF. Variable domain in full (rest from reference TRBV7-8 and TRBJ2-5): GAGVSQSPRYKVAKRGQDVALRCDPISGHVSLFWYQQALGQGPEFLTYFQNEAQLDKSGLPSDRFFAERPEGSVSTLKIQRTQQEDSAVYLCASSPYGQGEETQYFGPGTRLLVL.

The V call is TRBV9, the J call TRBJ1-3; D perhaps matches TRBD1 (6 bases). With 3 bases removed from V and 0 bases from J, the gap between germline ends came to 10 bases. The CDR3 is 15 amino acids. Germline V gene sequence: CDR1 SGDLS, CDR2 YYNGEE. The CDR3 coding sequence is TGTGCCAGCAGCGACGACAGGAACTCTGGAAACACCATATATTTT. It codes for CASSDDRNSGNTIYF.

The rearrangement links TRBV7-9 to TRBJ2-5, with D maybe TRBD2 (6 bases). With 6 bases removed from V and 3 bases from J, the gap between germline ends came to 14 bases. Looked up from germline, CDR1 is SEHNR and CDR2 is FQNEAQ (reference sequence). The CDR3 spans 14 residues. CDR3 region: CASSPGRTKETQYF. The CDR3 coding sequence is TGTGCCAGCAGTCCGGGACGGACTAAAGAGACCCAGTACTTC.

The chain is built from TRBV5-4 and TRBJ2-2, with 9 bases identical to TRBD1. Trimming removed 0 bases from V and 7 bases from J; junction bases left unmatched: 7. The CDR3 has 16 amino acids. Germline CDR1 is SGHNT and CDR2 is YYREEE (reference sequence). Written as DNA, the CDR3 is TGTGCCAGCAGCTTGGAACAGGGGGCGCGTCACGGGGAGCTGTTTTTT. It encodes CASSLEQGARHGELFF.

As DNA, the CDR3 is TGCGCCAGCAGCCCTATACAGGTCACACTTAATGAAAAACTGTTTTTT. Its protein product is CASSPIQVTLNEKLFF. V is TRBV4-1 and J is TRBJ1-4; D possibly corresponds to TRBD1 (5 bases). The CDR3 is made up of 16 amino acids. Germline-derived CDR1 and CDR2 are MGHRA and YSYEKL. Deletions cut 4 bases from V and 4 bases from J, with 16 bases between.

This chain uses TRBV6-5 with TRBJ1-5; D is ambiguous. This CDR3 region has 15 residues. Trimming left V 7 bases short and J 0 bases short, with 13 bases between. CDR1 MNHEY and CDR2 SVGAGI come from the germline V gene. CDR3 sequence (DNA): TGTGCCAGCAAAATCGACAAGTATAGCAATCAGCCCCAGCATTTT. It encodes CASKIDKYSNQPQHF.

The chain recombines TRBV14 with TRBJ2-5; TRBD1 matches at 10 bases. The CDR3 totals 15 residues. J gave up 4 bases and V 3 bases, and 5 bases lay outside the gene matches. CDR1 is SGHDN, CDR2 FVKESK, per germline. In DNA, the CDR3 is TGTGCCAGCAGCCAGAGACAGGGGGCGAGAGAGACCCAGTACTTC. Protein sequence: CASSQRQGARETQYF. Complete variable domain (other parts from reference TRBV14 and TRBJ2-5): EAGVTQFPSHSVIEKGQTVTLRCDPISGHDNLYWYRRVMGKEIKFLLHFVKESKQDESGMPNNRFLAERTGGTYSTLKVQPAELEDSGVYFCASSQRQGARETQYFGPGTRLLVL.

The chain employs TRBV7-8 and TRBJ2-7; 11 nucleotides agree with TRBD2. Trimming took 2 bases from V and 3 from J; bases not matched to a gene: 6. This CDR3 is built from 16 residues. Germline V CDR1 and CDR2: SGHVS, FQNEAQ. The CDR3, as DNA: TGTGCCAGCAGCTTATTAGCGGGAGGGTCACTCTACGAGCAGTACTTC. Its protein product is CASSLLAGGSLYEQYF. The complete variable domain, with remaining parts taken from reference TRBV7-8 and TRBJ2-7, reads GAGVSQSPRYKVAKRGQDVALRCDPISGHVSLFWYQQALGQGPEFLTYFQNEAQLDKSGLPSDRFFAERPEGSVSTLKIQRTQQEDSAVYLCASSLLAGGSLYEQYFGPGTRLTVT.

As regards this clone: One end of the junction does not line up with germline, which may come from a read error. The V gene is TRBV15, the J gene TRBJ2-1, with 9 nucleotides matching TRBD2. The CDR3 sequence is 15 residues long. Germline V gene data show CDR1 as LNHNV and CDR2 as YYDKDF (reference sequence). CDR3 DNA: TGTGCCACCAACAGAGGGCTAGCGGGAAACAATGAGCAGTTCTTC. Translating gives CATNRGLAGNNEQFF.

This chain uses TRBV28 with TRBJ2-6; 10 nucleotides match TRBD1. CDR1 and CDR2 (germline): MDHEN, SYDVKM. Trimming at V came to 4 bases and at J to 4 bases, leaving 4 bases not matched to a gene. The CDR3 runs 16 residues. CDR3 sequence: CASSWDRGSGANVLTF. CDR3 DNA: TGTGCCAGCAGTTGGGACAGGGGATCAGGGGCCAACGTCCTGACTTTC.

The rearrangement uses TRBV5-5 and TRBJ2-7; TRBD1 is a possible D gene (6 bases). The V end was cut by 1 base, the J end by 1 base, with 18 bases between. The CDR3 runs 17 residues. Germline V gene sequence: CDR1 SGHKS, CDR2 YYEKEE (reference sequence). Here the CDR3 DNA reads TGTGCCAGCAGCTTGAGGACCGGGACACCCTTGTCCTACGAGCAGTACTTC. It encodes CASSLRTGTPLSYEQYF.